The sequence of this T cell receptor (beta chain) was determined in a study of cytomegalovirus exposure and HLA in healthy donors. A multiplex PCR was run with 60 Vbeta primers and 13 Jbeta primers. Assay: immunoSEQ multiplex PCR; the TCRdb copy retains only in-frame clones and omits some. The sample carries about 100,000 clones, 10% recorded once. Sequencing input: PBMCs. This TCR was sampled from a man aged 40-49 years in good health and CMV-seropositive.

The CDR3 is CSVDRGQGSTQYF. The CDR3, as DNA: TGCAGCGTAGATCGGGGACAGGGGAGCACCCAGTACTTC. V and J are TRBV29-1 and TRBJ2-5; 10 bases agree with TRBD1. The ends lost 6 bases at V and 8 bases at J; junction bases unmatched: 9. The CDR3 has 13 amino acids. Looked up from germline, CDR1 is SQVTM and CDR2 is ANQGSEA.